This T cell receptor beta chain originates from a study of T cells in Graves' hyperthyroidism and ophthalmopathy. Study-level results: The model identified upcoming ophthalmopathy a median approximately 6.4 months ahead of onset.

This clonotype was counted between two and nine times. Its target is not known. Using RNA transcripts as the source, TCR beta CDR3 regions were amplified. HTBI primers were employed in a first-round RT-PCR of the TCR CDR3. Via MiXCR, TCRdb re-called the multiplex PCR reads, giving one row per CDR3 protein. The table includes approximately 690,000 distinct CDR3 sequences, more than 20% detected once. Trimming took off 5 bases at V and 6 bases at J, with 11 bases between the two ends. The CDR3 totals 14 residues. The germline CDR1 and CDR2 sequences are SEHNR and FQNEAQ (reference sequence). Diagnoses rested on clinical symptoms, serum thyroxine and TRAb, thyroid ultrasound and orbital computed tomography.

Sequenced input: blood. V is TRBV7-9 and J is TRBJ1-6, with D unresolved. This TCR derives from a man aged 25 to 40 with Graves' ophthalmopathy. CDR3 amino acids: CASSTLESNSPLHF. The CDR3 nucleotides read TGTGCCAGCAGCACCCTCGAGAGTAATTCACCCCTCCACTTT.